This entry concerns a single T cell receptor beta chain. This clone appeared once. This receptor's antigen is unknown. Base qualities were left out, and no much larger clone turns up one base away. This sample includes further DNA sequences coding for the same CDR3. Genomic DNA was extracted from sorted cells for sequencing of the TCRbeta CDR3 region. The immunoSEQ Assay was used to sequence the TCRbeta CDR3 regions. Sourced from immuneACCESS, this table was stored by TCRdb with only in-frame sequences that have V and J called. A share of the clones is absent; for the studies checked, an unresolved V gene accounts for under half, and the remainder has no known explanation. Within this sample are around 41,000 clones, with 88% of them counted one time only. Around 13% of the sample comes from the top ten. This entry comes from a study of OX40 agonist ivuxolimab in advanced cancers. With respect to the entire study: The costimulatory receptor OX40 (CD134) was targeted by ivuxolimab, a fully human IgG2 agonistic monoclonal antibody. Intravenous ivuxolimab was administered to patients every 2 weeks at six dose levels: 0.01, 0.1, 0.3, 1.5, 3 and 10 mg/kg. Partial responses occurred in three dose-escalation patients, of whom one had hepatocellular carcinoma and two had cutaneous melanoma. In the dose-escalation cohort, 65% to 90% of patients were male, and the mean age was roughly 60 years, with a range of roughly 20 to 85. The purpose of peripheral TCRbeta sequencing was to test whether ivuxolimab changed TCR sequence diversity and led to clonal T-cell expansion. The paper reports the monotherapy dose-escalation portion (N ≈ 50 patients) of the phase I ivuxolimab trial. Among the approximately 54 dose-escalation patients, some 19 had hepatocellular carcinoma, roughly 15 melanoma, 9 renal cell carcinoma and 9 head and neck cancer. Prior anti-PD-1, anti-PD-L1 or anti-CTLA-4 therapy was permitted, and 40% to 50% of dose-escalation patients had received checkpoint inhibitors.

The research as a whole found: At doses from 0.1 to 3.0 mg/kg, clonal expansion was seen in both CD4+ and CD8+ blood T cells between baseline and week 6. The antigen specificity of the clonally expanded peripheral T cells was not determined. Low levels of normalized T-cell clonal expansion were also shown by some nonresponding patients. After ivuxolimab, expanded clones were on average more numerous among CD8+ T cells than among CD4+ T cells. In partial responders in the 0.1-3.0 mg/kg groups, normalized peripheral clonal expansion was found to be among the lowest, especially among CD8+ T cells.

The germline V gene encodes CDR1 MDHEN and CDR2 SYDVKM. The trim is 5 bases for V and 4 bases for J, with a gap of 3 bases between the germline ends. The CDR3 spans 11 residues, from the cysteine through the phenylalanine. Only the CDR3 portion is preserved as DNA: 33 bases, with reading frame beginning at the first base. The trial excluded patients who had a history of autoimmune disease or were on systemic immunosuppression. Peripheral blood for TCR sequencing was collected from all dose cohorts at baseline, on cycle 4 day 1, and on cycle 7 day 1. Samples were obtained from an open-label, multicenter, first-in-human phase I dose-escalation trial of ivuxolimab. Adults with locally advanced or metastatic melanoma, renal cell, hepatocellular, or head and neck squamous cell carcinoma were enrolled in the trial. Before TCR sequencing, CD4+ T cells and CD8+ T cells were sorted from peripheral blood as separate populations.

The rearrangement combines TRBV28 with TRBJ2-1; the D gene assignment is ambiguous. This sample comprised CD4+ or CD8+ T cells sorted from blood, obtained in a trial of the OX40 agonist ivuxolimab. This clonotype originated in an adult with an advanced solid tumor such as melanoma, head and neck, liver or kidney cancer. The CDR3 sequence is CASSLYNEQFF. The bases are TGTGCCAGCAGTCTGTACAATGAGCAGTTCTTC.